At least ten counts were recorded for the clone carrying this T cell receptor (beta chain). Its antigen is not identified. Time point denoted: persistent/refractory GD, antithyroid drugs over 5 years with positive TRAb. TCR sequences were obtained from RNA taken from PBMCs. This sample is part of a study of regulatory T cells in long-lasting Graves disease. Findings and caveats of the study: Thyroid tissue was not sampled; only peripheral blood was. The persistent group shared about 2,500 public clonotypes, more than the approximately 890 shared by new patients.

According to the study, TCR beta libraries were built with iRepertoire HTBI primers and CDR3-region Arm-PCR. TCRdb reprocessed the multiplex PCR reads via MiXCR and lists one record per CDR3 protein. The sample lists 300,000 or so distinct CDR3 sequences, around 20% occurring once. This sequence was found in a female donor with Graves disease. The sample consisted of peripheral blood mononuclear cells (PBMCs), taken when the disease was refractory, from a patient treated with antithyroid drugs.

CDR3 in DNA: TGTGCCAGCAGCCAAGGAACAGGTAGTTTCTCCTACGAGCAGTACTTC. It yields the protein CASSQGTGSFSYEQYF. This chain joins TRBV3-1 and TRBJ2-7, with D possibly being TRBD1 (5 bases). Trimming took 1 base from V and 0 from J, leaving 13 bases between them. This CDR3 has 16 amino acids. Looked up from germline, CDR1 is LGHDT and CDR2 is YNNKEL (reference sequence).